This TCR beta chain was profiled in a study of shared clonotypes between healthy human individuals. This CDR3 has 13 amino acids. Looked up from germline, CDR1 is LNHDA and CDR2 is SQIVND (reference sequence). With 6 bases removed from V and 0 bases from J, the gap between germline ends came to 6 bases. Per the authors' pipeline: Because ImmunoSEQ provided only junction sequences with no quality scores, the filtering differed. This table comes from immunoSEQ multiplex PCR, and its TCRdb copy is limited to in-frame clones, with some not included. V and J calls and clone size are those listed in that table; D and trimming were worked out from the DNA. Of a few million clones detected, about 92% appear once; the ten largest clones hold over 0.12%. Of note for this clone: What it recognizes is unknown.

Study-wide findings and caveats: Blood was the only sampled material, and tissue repertoires likely differ.

The chain recombines TRBV19 with TRBJ1-3; D call uncertain. The receptor comes from a man aged 18 to 30 in good health. The sample taken for sequencing was naive CD4+ T cells sorted from blood. Specified subset: CD45RA+ positively selected. The DNA of the CDR3 is TGTGCCAGTAGCGCTCTCTCTGGAAACACCATATATTTT. As protein: CASSALSGNTIYF.